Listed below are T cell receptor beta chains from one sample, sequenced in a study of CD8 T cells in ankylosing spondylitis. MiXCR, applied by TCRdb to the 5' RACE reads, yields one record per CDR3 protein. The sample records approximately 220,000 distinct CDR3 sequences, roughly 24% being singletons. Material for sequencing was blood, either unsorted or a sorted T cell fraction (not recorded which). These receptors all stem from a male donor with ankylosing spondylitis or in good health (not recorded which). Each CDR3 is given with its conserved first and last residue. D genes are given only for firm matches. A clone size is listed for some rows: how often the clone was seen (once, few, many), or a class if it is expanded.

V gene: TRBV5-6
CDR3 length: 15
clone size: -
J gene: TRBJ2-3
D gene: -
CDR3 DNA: TGTGCCAGCAGCCCATTACTAGATCTTACAGATACGCAGTATTTT
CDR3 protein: CASSPLLDLTDTQYF

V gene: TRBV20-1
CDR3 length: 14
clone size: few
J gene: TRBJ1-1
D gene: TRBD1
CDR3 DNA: TGCAGTGCTAACCTCAACAGGGGAGGAGCTGAAGCTTTCTTT
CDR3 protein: CSANLNRGGAEAFF

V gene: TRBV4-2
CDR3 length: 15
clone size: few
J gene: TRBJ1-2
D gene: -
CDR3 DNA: TGTGCCAGCAGCCAAGATCGTGTAGGGGAGGGTGGCTACACCTTC
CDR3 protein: CASSQDRVGEGGYTF

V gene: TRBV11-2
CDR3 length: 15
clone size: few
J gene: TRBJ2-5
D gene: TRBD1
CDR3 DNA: TGTGCCAGCAGCTTAGGGGACAGGGGAAGGGAGACCCAGTACTTC
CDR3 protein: CASSLGDRGRETQYF

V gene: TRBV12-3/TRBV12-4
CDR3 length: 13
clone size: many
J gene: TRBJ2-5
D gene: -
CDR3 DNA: TGTGCCAGCACCTCGGGAGTTCAAGAGACCCAGTACTTC
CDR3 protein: CASTSGVQETQYF

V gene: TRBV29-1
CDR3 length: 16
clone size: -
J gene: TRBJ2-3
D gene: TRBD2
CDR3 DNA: TGCAGCGTCTGGGGCGACTCTAGCGGGAGTGTGGATACGCAGTATTTT
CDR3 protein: CSVWGDSSGSVDTQYF

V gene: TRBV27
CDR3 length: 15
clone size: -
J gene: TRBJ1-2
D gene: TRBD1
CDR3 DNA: TGTGCCAGCAGTTTATGGGCAGGGGGCGCGGATGGCTACACCTTC
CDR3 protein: CASSLWAGGADGYTF

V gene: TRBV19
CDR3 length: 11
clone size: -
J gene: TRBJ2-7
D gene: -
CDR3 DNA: TGTGCCAGCCAGGGACACAACGAGCAGTACTTC
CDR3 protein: CASQGHNEQYF

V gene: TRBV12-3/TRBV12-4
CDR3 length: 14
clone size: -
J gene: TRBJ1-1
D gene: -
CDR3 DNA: TGTGCCAGCACCTCGGGGCCCTGGAACACTGAAGCTTTCTTT
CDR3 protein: CASTSGPWNTEAFF

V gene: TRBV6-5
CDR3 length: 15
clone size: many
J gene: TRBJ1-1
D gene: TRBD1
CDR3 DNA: TGTGCCAGCAGTCACCAGACAGGGGGCGGAACTGAAGCTTTCTTT
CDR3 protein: CASSHQTGGGTEAFF

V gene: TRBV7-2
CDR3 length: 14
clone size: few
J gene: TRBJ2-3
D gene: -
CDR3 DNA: TGTGCCAGCAGCTTTGGCTCTAGCACAGTTACGCAGTATTTT
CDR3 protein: CASSFGSSTVTQYF

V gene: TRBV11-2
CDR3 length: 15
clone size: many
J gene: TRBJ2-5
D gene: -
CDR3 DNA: TGTGCCAGCACCCCGGGCGTGGGTTTCATTAAGACCCAGTACTTC
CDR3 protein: CASTPGVGFIKTQYF

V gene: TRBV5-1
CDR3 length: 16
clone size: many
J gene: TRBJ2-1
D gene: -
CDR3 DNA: TGCGCCAGCAGCTTGTCCCCCCCCGGAACCTACAATGAGCAGTTCTTC
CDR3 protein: CASSLSPPGTYNEQFF

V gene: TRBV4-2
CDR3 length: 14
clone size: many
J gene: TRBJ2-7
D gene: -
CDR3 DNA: TGTGCCAGCAGCCAAGATATTCGAGAGCGCGAGCAGTACTTC
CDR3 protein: CASSQDIREREQYF

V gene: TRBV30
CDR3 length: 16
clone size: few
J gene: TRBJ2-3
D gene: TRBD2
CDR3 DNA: TGTGCCTGGAATCCCCGGGGGGGAGGTAGCACAGATACGCAGTATTTT
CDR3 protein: CAWNPRGGGSTDTQYF

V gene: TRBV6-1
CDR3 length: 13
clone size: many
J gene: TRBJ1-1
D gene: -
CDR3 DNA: TGTGCCAGCAGGCACTTACAGGGCACTGAAGCTTTCTTT
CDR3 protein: CASRHLQGTEAFF

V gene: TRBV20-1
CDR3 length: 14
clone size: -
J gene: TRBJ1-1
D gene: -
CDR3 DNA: TGCAGTGCTAGAGATCCAAGGTCTCGGGTTGAAGCTTTCTTT
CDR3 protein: CSARDPRSRVEAFF